The clone carrying this T cell receptor beta chain was counted between two and nine times. The antigen is unknown. The data are from a study of CD8 T cells in ankylosing spondylitis. The study, taken as a whole, reports: For ankylosing spondylitis blood, a TCR beta motif of 7 or 8 highly homologous variants appeared characteristic.

In making TCR beta libraries, quantitative 5'-RACE with molecular barcodes was used. One entry per CDR3 protein, called by TCRdb with MiXCR from the 5' RACE reads. Of hundreds of thousands of distinct CDR3 sequences listed, approximately 26% are singletons. The germline V gene has CDR1 SGHRS and CDR2 YFSETQ. The V end lost 1 base, the J end lost 8 bases, and 13 bases lay between the germline ends. This CDR3 region has 15 residues. The receptor was isolated from a male donor with ankylosing spondylitis. The genes are TRBV5-1 and TRBJ1-6; no definite D call. The sequenced material came from blood, either unsorted or a sorted T cell fraction (not recorded which). CDR3: CASSLNRALDSPLHF. CDR3 DNA: TGCGCCAGCAGCTTGAACAGAGCGTTGGATTCACCCCTCCACTTT.